The 20 T cell receptor beta chains in this list originate from one sample, sequenced in a study of siplizumab effects on memory and regulatory T cells. Repertoires were generated with immunoSEQ multiplex PCR, while TCRdb's copy carries only in-frame clones and drops some. The table has about 120,000 clones, roughly 95% seen once. What was sequenced was non-Treg CD4+ T cells sorted from blood. Receptors originate from a human donor in good health.

V usage is TRBV15 and J usage is TRBJ1-1; D is undetermined. V was trimmed by 0 bases and J by 0 bases, leaving 5 bases between them. The CDR3 totals 14 residues. Germline V gene lookup returns CDR1 LNHNV and CDR2 YYDKDF (reference sequence). This CDR3 is CATSRDRLNTEAFF. The CDR3 DNA is TGTGCCACCAGCAGAGACAGGCTGAACACTGAAGCTTTCTTT.

The chain uses TRBV19 and TRBJ1-6; weak D call: TRBD1 (5 bases). Looked up from germline, CDR1 is LNHDA and CDR2 is SQIVND (reference sequence). The CDR3 is made up of 13 amino acids. V was cut by 7 bases and J by 5 bases, with 9 bases left in between. For the CDR3, the DNA is TGTGCCAGTAAGGGCAGGGATAATTCACCCCTCCACTTT. This translates into CASKGRDNSPLHF.

The J gene is TRBJ1-3, the V gene TRBV6-5; D possibly corresponds to TRBD1 (5 bases). This CDR3 spans 13 amino acids. Germline V gene data show CDR1 as MNHEY and CDR2 as SVGAGI. The V end lost 8 bases, the J end lost 4 bases, and 12 bases lay between the germline ends. This CDR3 reads CASGEGFGNTIYF. The CDR3 DNA sequence: TGTGCCAGCGGCGAGGGGTTCGGAAACACCATATATTTT.

The rearrangement links TRBV4-3 to TRBJ1-5; D unresolved. Germline V gives CDR1 LGHNA, CDR2 YSLEER. This CDR3 region has 15 residues. V lost 1 base and J 2 bases, leaving 9 bases between the germline ends. The CDR3 protein is CASSQGTGGNQPQHF. The CDR3 DNA is TGCGCCAGCAGCCAAGGGACGGGCGGCAATCAGCCCCAGCATTTT.

This clone was detected only once. The junction differs from germline at one of its ends, possibly a read error. This rearrangement joins TRBV6-1 to TRBJ2-1; perhaps TRBD1 as D (6 bases). The germline V gene encodes CDR1 MNHNS and CDR2 SASEGT. The CDR3 length is 13 residues. CDR3: CAGRGYSYNEQFF. The CDR3 DNA sequence: TGTGCCGGCAGGGGTTACTCCTACAATGAGCAGTTCTTC.

J is TRBJ2-7 and V is TRBV2; 14 bases are a match to TRBD2. The V segment lost 0 bases and the J segment 3 bases; nucleotides outside the gene matches: 7. This CDR3 has 18 amino acids. Germline CDR1 and CDR2: SNHLY and FYNNEI. This CDR3 reads CASSEAGSGTSGGYEQYF. The DNA of the CDR3 is TGTGCCAGCAGTGAAGCGGGCTCAGGGACTAGCGGGGGCTACGAGCAGTACTTC.

This rearrangement joins TRBV6-6 to TRBJ1-3; D unresolved. The V end lost 4 bases, the J end lost 8 bases, and 12 bases lay between the germline ends. Germline-derived CDR1 and CDR2 are MNHNY and SVGAGI (reference sequence). The CDR3 loop spans 13 amino acids. The CDR3 loop is CASSWTGVDTIYF. As DNA, the CDR3 is TGTGCCAGCAGTTGGACCGGGGTAGACACCATATATTTT.

The rearrangement uses TRBV7-2 and TRBJ2-1; 14 bases are shared with TRBD2. CDR1 and CDR2 (germline): SGHTA, FQGNSA. The CDR3 totals 19 residues. With V trimmed by 5 bases and J by 0 bases, 9 bases remained unmatched. CDR3 amino acids: CASSQRLAGGKISYNEQFF. The DNA of the CDR3 is TGTGCCAGCAGCCAACGACTAGCGGGGGGGAAGATCTCCTACAATGAGCAGTTCTTC.

As DNA, the CDR3 is TGTGCCAGCAGTTTAGGGGGCGGGTTTCGCGAAAAACTGTTTTTT. Protein: CASSLGGGFREKLFF. The rearrangement joins TRBV28 to TRBJ1-4; a weak D match, TRBD1 (6 bases). Trimming shortened V by 2 bases and J by 8 bases, and 15 bases separated the two germline ends. In germline, CDR1 is MDHEN, CDR2 SYDVKM. The CDR3 runs 15 residues.

The chain combines TRBV6-1 with TRBJ2-7, with a tentative D call TRBD2 (6 bases). Deletions cut 1 base from V and 7 bases from J, with 11 bases between. The CDR3 covers 13 residues. The germline gives CDR1 MNHNS, CDR2 SASEGT. CDR3 region: CASSEGRDREQYF. CDR3 DNA: TGTGCCAGCAGTGAAGGGCGGGATCGAGAGCAGTACTTC.

The chain is built from TRBV4-1 and TRBJ1-5; TRBD1 matches 7 bases. In germline, CDR1 is MGHRA, CDR2 YSYEKL. V trimming: 2 bases; J trimming: 4 bases; junction bases outside the gene matches: 8. This CDR3 region has 16 residues. Written as DNA, the CDR3 is TGCGCCAGCAGCCAACCACGACAGGGAACAAATCAGCCCCAGCATTTT. Translating it yields CASSQPRQGTNQPQHF.

This chain joins TRBV9 and TRBJ1-2; 12 positions match TRBD1. Germline CDR1 reads SGDLS; CDR2 reads YYNGEE. The CDR3 length is 15 residues. Trimming took 0 bases from V and 5 from J; bases not matched to a gene: 2. The CDR3 nucleotides read TGTGCCAGCAGCGTAGGGGACAGGGGGCCTTATGGCTACACCTTC. As protein: CASSVGDRGPYGYTF.

This sequence joins TRBV28 and TRBJ1-6; D is ambiguous. This CDR3 is built from 18 residues. Germline lookup yields CDR1 MDHEN and CDR2 SYDVKM. The ends were cut back, 7 bases at V and 2 bases at J, with 21 bases in the middle. CDR3 amino acids: CASTLFGSQQTYNSPLHF. The CDR3 nucleotides are TGTGCCAGCACCCTATTCGGGAGCCAGCAGACCTATAATTCACCCCTCCACTTT.

The J gene is TRBJ1-1, the V gene TRBV11-2; TRBD1 agrees at 7 bases. Germline lookup yields CDR1 SGHAT and CDR2 FQNNGV. The CDR3 consists of 14 residues. V trimming: 3 bases; J trimming: 3 bases; junction bases outside the gene matches: 4. In nucleotides, the CDR3 is TGTGCCAGCAGCTTTGACAGGGTCTACACTGAAGCTTTCTTT. Translation: CASSFDRVYTEAFF.

The rearrangement joins TRBV2 to TRBJ2-5; tentatively, D is TRBD1 or TRBD2 (6 bases each). The CDR3 is 13 amino acids. V dropped 8 bases and J dropped 2 bases, with 12 bases sitting between them. Germline loops: CDR1 SNHLY, CDR2 FYNNEI. CDR3 protein: CASVWGAQETQYF. CDR3 in DNA: TGTGCCAGCGTATGGGGGGCTCAAGAGACCCAGTACTTC.

The gene calls are TRBV9 and TRBJ1-5; D may be TRBD1 (5 bases). This CDR3 has 13 amino acids. With 1 base removed from V and 7 bases from J, the gap between germline ends came to 9 bases. Germline V lookup: CDR1 SGDLS, CDR2 YYNGEE. CDR3 protein: CASSVLGGQPQHF. CDR3 in DNA: TGTGCCAGCAGCGTACTGGGGGGGCAGCCCCAGCATTTT. Combining the CDR3 with reference TRBV9 and TRBJ1-5 gives the whole variable domain DSGVTQTPKHLITATGQRVTLRCSPRSGDLSVYWYQQSLDQGLQFLIQYYNGEERAKGNILERFSAQQFPDLHSELNLSSLELGDSALYFCASSVLGGQPQHFGDGTRLSIL.

This chain uses TRBV5-4 with TRBJ2-6, with 13 bases identical to TRBD2. V dropped 7 bases and J dropped 0; count of bases not matched to a gene: 4. Germline CDR1 and CDR2: SGHNT and YYREEE (reference sequence). This CDR3 is 17 amino acids long. The CDR3 bases are TGTGCCAGCGGACTAGCGGGGGTTCCCTCTGGGGCCAACGTCCTGACTTTC. Protein sequence: CASGLAGVPSGANVLTF.

V is TRBV6-1 and J is TRBJ2-7; D is unresolved. V lost 0 bases and J 3 bases, leaving 6 bases between the germline ends. The CDR3 runs 13 residues. Germline V gene data show CDR1 as MNHNS and CDR2 as SASEGT. CDR3 sequence reads: CASSEAGLYEQYF. The CDR3 bases are TGTGCCAGCAGTGAAGCGGGTCTCTACGAGCAGTACTTC.

The genes are TRBV30 and TRBJ2-5; perhaps TRBD2 as D (6 bases). Per germline, CDR1 GTSNPN and CDR2 SVGIG (reference sequence). This CDR3 has 12 residues. V lost 5 bases, J lost 1 base, and 8 bases lay in between. The CDR3 reads CAWVRGQETQYF. The DNA of the CDR3 is TGTGCCTGGGTGCGGGGCCAAGAGACCCAGTACTTC. The whole variable domain, remainder taken from reference TRBV30 and TRBJ2-5, is SQTIHQWPATLVQPVGSPLSLECTVEGTSNPNLYWYRQAAGRGLQLLFYSVGIGQISSEVPQNLSASRPQDRQFILSSKKLLLSDSGFYLCAWVRGQETQYFGPGTRLLVL.

This sequence joins TRBV4-1 and TRBJ1-2; tentative D call: TRBD1 (5 bases). CDR3 length: 16 residues. Trimming stripped 3 bases from V and 1 base from J, with 15 bases between. The V gene's germline CDR1 is MGHRA and CDR2 YSYEKL. The CDR3 spells CASSHDPGRDNYGYTF. The CDR3 DNA sequence: TGCGCCAGCAGCCACGATCCGGGACGCGATAACTATGGCTACACCTTC.